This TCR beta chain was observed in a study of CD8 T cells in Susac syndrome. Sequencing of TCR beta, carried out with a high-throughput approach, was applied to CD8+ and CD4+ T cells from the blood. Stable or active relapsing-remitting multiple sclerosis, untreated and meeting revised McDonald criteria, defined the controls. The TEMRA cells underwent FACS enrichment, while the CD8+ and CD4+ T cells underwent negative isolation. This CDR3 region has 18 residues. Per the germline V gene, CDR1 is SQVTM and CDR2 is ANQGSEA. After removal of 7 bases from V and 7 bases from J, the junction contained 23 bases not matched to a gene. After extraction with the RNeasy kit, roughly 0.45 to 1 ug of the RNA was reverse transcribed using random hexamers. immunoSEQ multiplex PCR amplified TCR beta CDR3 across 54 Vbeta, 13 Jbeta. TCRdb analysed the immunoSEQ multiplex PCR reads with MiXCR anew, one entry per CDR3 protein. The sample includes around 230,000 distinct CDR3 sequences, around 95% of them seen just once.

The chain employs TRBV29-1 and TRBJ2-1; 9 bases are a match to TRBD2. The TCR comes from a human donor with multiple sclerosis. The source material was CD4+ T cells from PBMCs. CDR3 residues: CSAVIETSGPRRWNEQFF. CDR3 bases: TGCAGCGCTGTAATCGAAACTAGCGGGCCTAGACGTTGGAATGAGCAGTTCTTC.